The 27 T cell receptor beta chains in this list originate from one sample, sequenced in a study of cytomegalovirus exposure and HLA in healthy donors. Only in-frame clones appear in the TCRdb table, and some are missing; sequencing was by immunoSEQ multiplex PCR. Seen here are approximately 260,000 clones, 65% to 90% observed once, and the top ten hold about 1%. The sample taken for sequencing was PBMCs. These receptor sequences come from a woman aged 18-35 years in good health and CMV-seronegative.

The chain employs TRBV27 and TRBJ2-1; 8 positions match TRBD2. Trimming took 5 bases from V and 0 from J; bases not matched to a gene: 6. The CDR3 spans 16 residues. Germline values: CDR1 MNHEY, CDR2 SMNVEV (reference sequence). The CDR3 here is CASSPIAGPSYNEQFF. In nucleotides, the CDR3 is TGTGCCAGCAGTCCCATAGCGGGACCCTCCTACAATGAGCAGTTCTTC.

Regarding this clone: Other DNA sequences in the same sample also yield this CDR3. The CDR3 here is CASSLQGYEQYF. DNA of the CDR3: TGTGCCAGCAGTCTCCAGGGATACGAGCAGTACTTC. The chain links TRBV28 to TRBJ2-7, with D possibly matching TRBD1 (5 bases). The CDR3 is 12 amino acids. CDR1 MDHEN and CDR2 SYDVKM come from the germline V gene. V gave up 5 bases and J gave up 4 bases, with 9 bases separating them.

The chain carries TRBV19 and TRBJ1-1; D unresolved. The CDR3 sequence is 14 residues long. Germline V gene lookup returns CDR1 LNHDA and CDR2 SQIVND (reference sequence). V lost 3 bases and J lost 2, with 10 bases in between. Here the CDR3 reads CASSIVNRNTEAFF. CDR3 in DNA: TGTGCCAGTAGTATTGTGAATAGAAACACTGAAGCTTTCTTT.

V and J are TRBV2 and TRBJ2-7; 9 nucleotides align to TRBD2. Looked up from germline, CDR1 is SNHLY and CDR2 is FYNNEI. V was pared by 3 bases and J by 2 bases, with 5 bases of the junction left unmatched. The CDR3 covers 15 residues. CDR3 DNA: TGTGCCAGCAGTGAGGATAGCGGGAGCCCCTACGAGCAGTACTTC. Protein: CASSEDSGSPYEQYF. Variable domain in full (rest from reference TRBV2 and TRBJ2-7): EPEVTQTPSHQVTQMGQEVILRCVPISNHLYFYWYRQILGQKVEFLVSFYNNEISEKSEIFDDQFSVERPDGSNFTLKIRSTKLEDSAMYFCASSEDSGSPYEQYFGPGTRLTVT.

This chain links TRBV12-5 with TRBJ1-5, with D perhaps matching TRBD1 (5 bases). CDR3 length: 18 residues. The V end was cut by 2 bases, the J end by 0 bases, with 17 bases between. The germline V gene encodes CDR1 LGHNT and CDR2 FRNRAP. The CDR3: CASGLPRTRENSNQPQHF. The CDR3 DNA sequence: TGTGCTAGTGGTTTGCCTCGGACAAGGGAAAATAGCAATCAGCCCCAGCATTTT.

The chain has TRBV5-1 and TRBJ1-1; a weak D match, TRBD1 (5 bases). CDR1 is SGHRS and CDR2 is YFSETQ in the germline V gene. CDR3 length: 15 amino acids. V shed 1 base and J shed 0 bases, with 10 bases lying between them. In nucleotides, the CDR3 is TGCGCCAGCAGCTTGAGACAGCTCATGAACACTGAAGCTTTCTTT. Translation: CASSLRQLMNTEAFF.

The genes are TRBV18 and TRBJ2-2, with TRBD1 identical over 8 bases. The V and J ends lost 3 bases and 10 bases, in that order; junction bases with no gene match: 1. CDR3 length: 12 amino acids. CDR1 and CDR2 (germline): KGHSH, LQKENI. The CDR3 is CASSPRGPELFF. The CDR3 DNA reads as TGTGCCAGCTCACCCAGGGGGCCGGAGCTGTTTTTT. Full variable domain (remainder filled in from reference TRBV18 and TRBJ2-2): NAGVMQNPRHLVRRRGQEARLRCSPMKGHSHVYWYRQLPEEGLKFMVYLQKENIIDESGMPKERFSAEFPKEGPSILRIQQVVRGDSAAYFCASSPRGPELFFGEGSRLTVL.

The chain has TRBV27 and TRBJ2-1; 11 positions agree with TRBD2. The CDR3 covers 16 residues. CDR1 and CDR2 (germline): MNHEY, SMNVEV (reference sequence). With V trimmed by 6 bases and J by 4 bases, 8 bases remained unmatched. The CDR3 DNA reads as TGTGCCAGCAGATCGCAGACTAGCGGGACATACAATGAGCAGTTCTTC. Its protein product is CASRSQTSGTYNEQFF.

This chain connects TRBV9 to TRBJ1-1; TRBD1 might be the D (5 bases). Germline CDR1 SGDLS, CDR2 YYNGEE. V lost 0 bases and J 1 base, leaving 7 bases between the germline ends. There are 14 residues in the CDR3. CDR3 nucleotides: TGTGCCAGCAGCGTAGACACAGGGAACACTGAAGCTTTCTTT. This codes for CASSVDTGNTEAFF.

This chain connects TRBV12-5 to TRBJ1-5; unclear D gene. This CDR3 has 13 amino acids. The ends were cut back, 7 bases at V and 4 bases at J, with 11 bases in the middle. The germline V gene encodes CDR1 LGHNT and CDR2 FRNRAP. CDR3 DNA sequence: TGTGCTAGTGCCCGCGAGGGTAATCAGCCCCAGCATTTT. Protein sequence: CASAREGNQPQHF. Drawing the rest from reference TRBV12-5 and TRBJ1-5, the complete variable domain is DARVTQTPRHKVTEMGQEVTMRCQPILGHNTVFWYRQTMMQGLELLAYFRNRAPLDDSGMPKDRFSAEMPDATLATLKIQPSEPRDSAVYFCASAREGNQPQHFGDGTRLSIL.

The CDR3 here is CASSPPGKAQETQYF. The CDR3 nucleotides read TGTGCCAGCAGCCCACCCGGGAAAGCCCAAGAGACCCAGTACTTC. This chain uses TRBV11-2 with TRBJ2-5; the D gene is possibly TRBD2 (5 bases). V dropped 5 bases and J dropped 1 base, with 14 bases sitting between them. This CDR3 is 15 amino acids long. Germline assignment: CDR1 SGHAT and CDR2 FQNNGV.

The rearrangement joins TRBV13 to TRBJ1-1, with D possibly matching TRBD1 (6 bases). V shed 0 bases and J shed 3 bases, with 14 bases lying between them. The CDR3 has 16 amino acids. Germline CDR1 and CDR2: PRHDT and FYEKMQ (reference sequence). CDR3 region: CASSLGPRGADTEAFF. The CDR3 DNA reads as TGTGCCAGCAGCTTAGGTCCGCGGGGGGCAGACACTGAAGCTTTCTTT.

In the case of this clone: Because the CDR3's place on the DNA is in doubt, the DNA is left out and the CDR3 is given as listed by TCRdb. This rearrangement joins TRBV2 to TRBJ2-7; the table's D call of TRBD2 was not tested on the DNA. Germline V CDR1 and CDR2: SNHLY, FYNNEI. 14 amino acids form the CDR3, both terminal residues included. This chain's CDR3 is CASNFWRSSYEQYF.

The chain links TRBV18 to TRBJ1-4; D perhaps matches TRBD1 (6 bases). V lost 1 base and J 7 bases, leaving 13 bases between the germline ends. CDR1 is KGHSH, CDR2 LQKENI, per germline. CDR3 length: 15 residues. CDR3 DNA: TGTGCCAGCTCACCACTTATACAGGGTGGTGAAAAACTGTTTTTT. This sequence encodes CASSPLIQGGEKLFF.

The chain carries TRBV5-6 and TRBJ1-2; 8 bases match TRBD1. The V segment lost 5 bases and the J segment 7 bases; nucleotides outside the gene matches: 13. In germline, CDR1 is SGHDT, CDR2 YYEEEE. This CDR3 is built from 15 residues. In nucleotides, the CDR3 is TGTGCCAGCAGATTCGGTTTGGACAGGGAGCGTGGCTACACCTTC. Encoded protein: CASRFGLDRERGYTF.

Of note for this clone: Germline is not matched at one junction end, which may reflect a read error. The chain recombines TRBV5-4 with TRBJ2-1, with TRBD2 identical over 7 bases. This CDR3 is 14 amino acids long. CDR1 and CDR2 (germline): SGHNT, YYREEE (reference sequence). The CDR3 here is CASSGRDLITERFF. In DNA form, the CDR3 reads TGTGCCAGCAGCGGGAGGGACTTGATCACAGAGCGGTTCTTC.

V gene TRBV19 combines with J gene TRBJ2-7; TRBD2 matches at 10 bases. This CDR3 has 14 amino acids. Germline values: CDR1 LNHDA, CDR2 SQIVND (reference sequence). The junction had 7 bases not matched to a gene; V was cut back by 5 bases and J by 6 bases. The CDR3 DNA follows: TGTGCCAGTAGTTCTAGCGGGAGTGTCTCCGAGCAGTACTTC. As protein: CASSSSGSVSEQYF.

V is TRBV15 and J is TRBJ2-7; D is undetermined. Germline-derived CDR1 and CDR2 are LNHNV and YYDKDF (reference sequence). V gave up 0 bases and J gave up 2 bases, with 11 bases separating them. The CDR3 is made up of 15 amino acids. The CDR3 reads CATSRDPMVAYEQYF. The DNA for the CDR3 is TGTGCCACCAGCAGAGACCCGATGGTAGCCTACGAGCAGTACTTC.

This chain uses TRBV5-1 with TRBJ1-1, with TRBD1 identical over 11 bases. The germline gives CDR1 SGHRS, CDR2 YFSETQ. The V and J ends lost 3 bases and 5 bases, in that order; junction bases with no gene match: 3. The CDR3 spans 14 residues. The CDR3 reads CASSSGQGATEAFF. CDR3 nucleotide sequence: TGCGCCAGCAGCTCAGGACAGGGGGCAACTGAAGCTTTCTTT.

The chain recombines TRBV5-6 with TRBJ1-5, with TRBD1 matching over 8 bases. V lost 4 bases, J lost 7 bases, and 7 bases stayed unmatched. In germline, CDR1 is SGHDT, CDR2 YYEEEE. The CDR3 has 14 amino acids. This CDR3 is CASSRTGMGQPQHF. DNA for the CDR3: TGTGCCAGCAGCCGGACAGGGATGGGGCAGCCCCAGCATTTT.

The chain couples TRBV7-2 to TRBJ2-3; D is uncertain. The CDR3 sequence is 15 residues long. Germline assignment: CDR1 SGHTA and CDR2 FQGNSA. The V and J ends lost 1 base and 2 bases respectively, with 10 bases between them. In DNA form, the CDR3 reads TGTGCCAGCAGCTTAGGCCGCGGTTACACAGATACGCAGTATTTT. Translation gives CASSLGRGYTDTQYF.

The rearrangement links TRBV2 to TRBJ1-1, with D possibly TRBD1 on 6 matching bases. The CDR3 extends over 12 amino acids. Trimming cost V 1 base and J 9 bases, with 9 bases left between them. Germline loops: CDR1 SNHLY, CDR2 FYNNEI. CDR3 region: CASSEGTAKAFF. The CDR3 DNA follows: TGTGCCAGCAGTGAAGGGACAGCAAAAGCTTTCTTT.

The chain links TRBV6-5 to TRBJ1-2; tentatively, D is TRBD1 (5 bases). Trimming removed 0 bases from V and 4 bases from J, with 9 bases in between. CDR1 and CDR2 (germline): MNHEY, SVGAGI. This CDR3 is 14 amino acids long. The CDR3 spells CASSYSKGAYGYTF. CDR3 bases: TGTGCCAGCAGTTACTCGAAAGGGGCCTATGGCTACACCTTC.

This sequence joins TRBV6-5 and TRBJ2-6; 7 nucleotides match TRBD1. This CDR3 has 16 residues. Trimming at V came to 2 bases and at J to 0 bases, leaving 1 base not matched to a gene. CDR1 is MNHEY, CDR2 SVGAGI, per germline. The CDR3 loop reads CASSYGQASGANVLTF. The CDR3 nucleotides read TGTGCCAGCAGTTACGGACAGGCCTCTGGGGCCAACGTCCTGACTTTC.

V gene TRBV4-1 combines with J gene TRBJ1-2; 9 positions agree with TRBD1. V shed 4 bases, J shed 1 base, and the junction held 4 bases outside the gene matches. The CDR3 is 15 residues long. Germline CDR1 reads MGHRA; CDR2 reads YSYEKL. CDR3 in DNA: TGCGCCAGCAGCCTACGACAGGGGGATAACTATGGCTACACCTTC. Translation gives CASSLRQGDNYGYTF.

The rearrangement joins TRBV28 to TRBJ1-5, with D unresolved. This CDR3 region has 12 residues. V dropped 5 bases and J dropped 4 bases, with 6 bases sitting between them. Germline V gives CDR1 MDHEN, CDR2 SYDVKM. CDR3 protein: CASSGLNQPQHF. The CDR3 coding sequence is TGTGCCAGCAGTGGCCTGAATCAGCCCCAGCATTTT. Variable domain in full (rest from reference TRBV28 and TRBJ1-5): DVKVTQSSRYLVKRTGEKVFLECVQDMDHENMFWYRQDPGLGLRLIYFSYDVKMKEKGDIPEGYSVSREKKERFSLILESASTNQTSMYLCASSGLNQPQHFGDGTRLSIL.

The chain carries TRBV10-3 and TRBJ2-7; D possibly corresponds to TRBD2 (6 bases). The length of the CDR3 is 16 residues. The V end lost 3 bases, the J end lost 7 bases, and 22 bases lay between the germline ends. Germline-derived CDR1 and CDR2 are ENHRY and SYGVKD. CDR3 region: CAISDLGGPGAREQYF. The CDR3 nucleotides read TGTGCCATCAGTGATTTGGGAGGACCCGGGGCTAGGGAGCAGTACTTC.